The 16 T cell receptor beta chains listed next were all sequenced from one sample in a study of T cell clonality in common variable immunodeficiency. The table came from immunoSEQ multiplex PCR; TCRdb's copy has only in-frame clones and leaves some out. The sample is made up of fewer than 75,000 clones, none counted only once. The sample taken for sequencing was peripheral blood mononuclear cells. The source is a person aged 18-69 years in good health.

This clone was detected many times. The read comes to an end 3 residues before the CDR3 does, leaving the germline J gene to fill in the end. The chain employs TRBV2 and TRBJ2-2; 8 positions agree with TRBD1. V was clipped by 2 bases and J by 4 bases; unmatched bases: 6. This CDR3 is built from 16 residues. Germline lookup yields CDR1 SNHLY and CDR2 FYNNEI. The CDR3 spells CASSEKDRGATGELFF. The covered CDR3 bases are TGTGCCAGCAGTGAAAAAGACAGGGGTGCCACCGGGGAG.

The table lists this clone with many counts. The read terminates 3 residues before the CDR3 end, so the remaining end is supplied by the germline J gene. V and J are TRBV29-1 and TRBJ2-1; 7 bases are a match to TRBD2. The CDR3 totals 14 residues. CDR1 and CDR2 (germline): SQVTM, ANQGSEA. V lost 4 bases, J lost 0 bases, and 3 bases stayed unmatched. Incomplete CDR3 DNA: TGCAGCGTTGCTGCGGGGGTCTCCTACAATGAG. Its protein product is CSVAAGVSYNE. The full-length CDR3 reads as CSVAAGVSYNEQFF.

This clone was detected many times. The CDR3 end falls 3 residues outside the read, so it is completed with the germline J gene. V usage is TRBV29-1 and J usage is TRBJ1-3, with D unclear. The CDR3 spans 14 residues. Trimming left V 7 bases short and J 0 bases short, with 13 bases between. Per germline, CDR1 SQVTM and CDR2 ANQGSEA. The CDR3 protein is CSGRDPGSGNTIYF. CDR3 DNA, as far as it was read: TGCAGCGGCCGAGACCCAGGCTCTGGAAACACC.

This clone has at least ten counts. The CDR3 goes on 3 residues after the read ends, and that part is filled in from the germline J gene. The J gene is TRBJ1-1, the V gene TRBV18; D is ambiguous. Germline assignment: CDR1 KGHSH and CDR2 LQKENI. Trimming pared 2 bases from V and 1 base from J, leaving 11 bases between. The CDR3 is 15 residues long. CDR3 sequence reads: CASSPRRAQNTEAFF. The CDR3 DNA, read in part, is TGTGCCAGCTCACCAAGGAGGGCTCAGAACACTGAA.

This clone has a count of ten or more. The read is 3 residues too short to cover the CDR3 end, so that end is filled in from the germline J gene. This chain joins TRBV2 and TRBJ1-4; D may be TRBD1 (6 bases). Trimming left V 6 bases short and J 3 bases short, with 14 bases between. This CDR3 spans 15 amino acids. Germline loops: CDR1 SNHLY, CDR2 FYNNEI. The CDR3: CASRGTGLPNEKLFF. The sequenced CDR3 bases are TGTGCCAGCAGGGGTACAGGGCTCCCTAATGAAAAA.

This clone was found many times. The CDR3 end is not reached by the read, which stops 3 residues before it; the germline J gene fills it in. This chain uses TRBV19 with TRBJ1-1, with D maybe TRBD1 (6 bases). Germline V CDR1 and CDR2: LNHDA, SQIVND (reference sequence). The CDR3 has 20 residues. The V end was cut by 5 bases, the J end by 3 bases, with 31 bases between. The sequenced CDR3 bases are TGTGCCAGTAGTCCCCGGAAGAAATCACAGGGTTCCCTGGTGTACACTGAA. Protein product: CASSPRKKSQGSLVYTE. The complete CDR3 sequence is CASSPRKKSQGSLVYTEAFF.

This clone was detected ten times or more. The read stops 3 residues short of the end of the CDR3; the missing end is completed from the germline J gene. This sequence joins TRBV20-1 and TRBJ2-2; D not certain. V was shortened by 0 bases and J by 0 bases, with 8 bases between the two germline ends. Germline assignment: CDR1 DFQATT and CDR2 SNEGSKA (reference sequence). CDR3 length: 15 residues. The sequenced part of the CDR3 DNA is TGCAGTGCTAGAGATCTAATTTCGAACACCGGGGAG. Translating gives CSARDLISNTGE. The whole CDR3 reads CSARDLISNTGELFF.

This clone was seen many times. With the read ending 3 residues before the CDR3 end, the germline J gene is used to fill in that end. The gene calls are TRBV5-1 and TRBJ1-1; possibly TRBD1 for D (5 bases). The ends were cut back, 3 bases at V and 7 bases at J, with 13 bases in the middle. Germline-derived CDR1 and CDR2 are SGHRS and YFSETQ. CDR3 length: 13 residues. CDR3 region: CASSYRSSDEAFF. The covered CDR3 bases are TGCGCCAGCAGCTACAGGTCCTCGGATGAA. The whole variable domain, remainder taken from reference TRBV5-1 and TRBJ1-1, is KAGVTQTPRYLIKTRGQQVTLSCSPISGHRSVSWYQQTPGQGLQFLFEYFSETQRNKGNFPGRFSGRQFSNSRSEMNVSTLELGDSALYLCASSYRSSDEAFFGQGTRLTVV.

On this clone: The sequence runs out 3 residues before the end of the CDR3; the remainder is reconstructed from the germline J gene. The V and J genes are TRBV10-3 and TRBJ2-7, with D possibly being TRBD1 (7 bases). V lost 3 bases and J 3 bases, leaving 9 bases between the germline ends. Germline V CDR1 and CDR2: ENHRY, SYGVKD. This CDR3 spans 13 amino acids. CDR3 DNA (partial): TGTGCCATCAGTGACAGGGGGGACTACGAG. Protein product: CAISDRGDYE. The whole CDR3 region reads CAISDRGDYEQYF.

This clone was found many times. The read ends 3 residues before the CDR3 terminus; that terminus is restored from the germline J gene. V gene TRBV20-1 combines with J gene TRBJ1-5, with a tentative D call TRBD1 (5 bases). The CDR3 runs 16 residues. V was shortened by 3 bases and J by 6 bases, with 21 bases between the two germline ends. Germline CDR1 is DFQATT and CDR2 is SNEGSKA (reference sequence). CDR3 amino acids: CSARERGWGLGQPQHF. Incomplete CDR3 DNA: TGCAGTGCTAGGGAGCGAGGTTGGGGCTTAGGTCAGCCC.

In this sample, this clone turned up many times. Read sequence stops 3 residues before the CDR3 end, and the germline J gene provides the missing end. The rearrangement links TRBV19 to TRBJ2-1; 10 bases are shared with TRBD2. The CDR3 spans 15 residues. Germline assignment: CDR1 LNHDA and CDR2 SQIVND (reference sequence). Trimming took 1 base from V and 6 from J; bases not matched to a gene: 3. The CDR3 DNA, read in part, is TGTGCCAGTAGTATAGGGGCTAGCGGGAGCAATGAG. It is translated as CASSIGASGSNE. The entire CDR3 protein reads CASSIGASGSNEQFF.

Ten or more counts support this clone. The read is 3 residues too short to cover the CDR3 end, so that end is filled in from the germline J gene. This sequence joins TRBV13 and TRBJ2-3, with a weak D call TRBD1 (5 bases). Germline V CDR1 and CDR2: PRHDT, FYEKMQ (reference sequence). CDR3 length: 13 residues. The V end lost 3 bases, the J end lost 4 bases, and 8 bases lay between the germline ends. CDR3 DNA, as far as it was read: TGTGCCAGCAGCTTCCAGGGCTCAGATACG. Translation: CASSFQGSDT. The whole CDR3 region reads CASSFQGSDTQYF.

Ten or more counts support this clone. The read ends 3 residues shy of where the CDR3 ends; the end is completed using the germline J gene. This chain links TRBV19 with TRBJ1-1, with TRBD1 matching over 7 bases. V was pared by 4 bases and J by 0 bases, with 8 bases of the junction left unmatched. Germline assignment: CDR1 LNHDA and CDR2 SQIVND (reference sequence). The CDR3 runs to 16 residues. CDR3 in amino acids: CASSRRDRDMNTEAFF. The part of the CDR3 DNA that was read is TGTGCCAGTAGTAGAAGGGACAGAGATATGAACACTGAA.

This clone was picked up many times. The DNA ends 3 residues before the CDR3 does, and the rest of the CDR3 is filled in from the germline J gene. The chain is built from TRBV29-1 and TRBJ2-7, with 7 bases aligning to TRBD2. The CDR3 is 14 residues long. Germline loops: CDR1 SQVTM, CDR2 ANQGSEA. The junction had 10 bases not matched to a gene; V was cut back by 5 bases and J by 3 bases. The CDR3 bases that were read are TGCAGCGTTTTGGGGGGGGATCTCAGCTACGAG. This encodes CSVLGGDLSYE. In full, the CDR3 reads CSVLGGDLSYEQYF.

This clone was detected only a few times. The read halts 3 residues ahead of the CDR3 end, with the missing end drawn from the germline J gene. The chain combines TRBV5-1 with TRBJ2-1; TRBD1 matches 10 bases. Germline-derived CDR1 and CDR2 are SGHRS and YFSETQ. Trimming took 0 bases from V and 8 from J; bases not matched to a gene: 5. The CDR3 runs 15 residues. The DNA read from the CDR3 is TGCGCCAGCAGCTTGGCCAGGGACAGGGGCGATGAG. Encoded protein: CASSLARDRGDE. The complete CDR3 sequence is CASSLARDRGDEQFF.

As for this clone: The read falls 3 residues short of the CDR3 end, and the missing part is taken from the germline J gene. The V gene is TRBV20-1, the J gene TRBJ1-2, with D perhaps TRBD1 (6 bases). The CDR3 has 14 amino acids. Germline loops: CDR1 DFQATT, CDR2 SNEGSKA (reference sequence). The covered CDR3 bases are TGCAGTGCTAGGCGGGGGGGCGCGGAAGAGACC. It encodes CSARRGGAEET. Given in full, the CDR3 is CSARRGGAEETYTF.